A selection of T cell receptor beta chains follows, all from one sample in a study of T-cell memory formation after mild COVID-19. TCRdb reanalysed the 5' RACE reads using MiXCR and keeps one entry per CDR3 protein. The sample includes a few hundred thousand distinct CDR3 sequences, 25% to 35% of them seen just once. The sequenced sample consisted of PBMCs or a T cell subset sorted from them (not recorded which). All receptors come from an adult woman who had mild COVID-19 (a few samples of this study predate the infection). Cell type and time point are not known. The CDR3 runs from the conserved cysteine through the conserved F or W.

v_gene	j_gene	CDR3aa
TRBV6-5	TRBJ1-3	CASSYYSGNTIYF
TRBV29-1	TRBJ1-1	CSLRHWGGNTEAFF
TRBV7-9	TRBJ2-3	CASSLNAPGLSQYF
TRBV12-3/TRBV12-4	TRBJ1-2	CASSQRGRGYYGYTF
TRBV10-3	TRBJ2-5	CAISGGGARETQYF
TRBV2	TRBJ2-7	CASRDPRVSYEQYF
TRBV27	TRBJ2-1	CASSFLAGGPFSSYNEQFF
TRBV10-3	TRBJ2-1	CAIRSSKEGEQFF
TRBV12-3/TRBV12-4	TRBJ2-7	CASSNQDWGYEQYF
TRBV20-1	TRBJ1-3	CSAREATGGYTIYF
TRBV28	TRBJ1-4	CASSRLGVRNEKLFF
TRBV6-1	TRBJ2-3	CASSPRREVADTQYF
TRBV20-1	TRBJ1-6	CSASRRQGNSPLHF
TRBV6-6	TRBJ2-7	CASSIVAAAEQYF
TRBV12-3/TRBV12-4	TRBJ1-5	CASTEDLGLLNQPQHF
TRBV12-3/TRBV12-4	TRBJ1-2	CASTISVNYGYTF
TRBV20-1	TRBJ2-3	CSVRKGLTDNTDTQYF
TRBV20-1	TRBJ2-6	CSARAGANVLTF
TRBV27	TRBJ2-7	CASSTHPGVFGTYEQYF
TRBV24-1	TRBJ2-1	CATSDFRDRGYNEQFF
TRBV28	TRBJ2-7	CASSWQGHSYEQYF
TRBV5-1	TRBJ2-7	CASRKDAFPDEQYF
TRBV20-1	TRBJ1-2	CSARAQRYGGPGYTF
TRBV29-1	TRBJ2-5	CSAWGGQETQYF
TRBV12-3/TRBV12-4	TRBJ2-3	CASSLTGGESDTQYF
TRBV11-2	TRBJ2-1	CASSSGGASYNEQFF
TRBV20-1	TRBJ2-1	CSAPGASGRAHNEQFF
TRBV2	TRBJ1-2	CASTTDQPNGYTF
TRBV7-8	TRBJ2-3	CASSREPGGGTDTQYF
TRBV20-1	TRBJ2-1	CSAAGTIEQFF
TRBV25-1	TRBJ2-3	CASSEREGRADTQYF
TRBV19	TRBJ1-2	CASSISPRQGDYGYTF
TRBV19	TRBJ2-7	CASSRRGAANSYEQYF
TRBV2	TRBJ2-7	CASSFRDGGIYEQYF
TRBV7-7	TRBJ2-1	CASSTGLHNEQFF
TRBV20-1	TRBJ2-2	CSAEKVGRKNTGELFF
TRBV5-6	TRBJ2-1	CATFVSGSLVEFF
TRBV7-9	TRBJ2-7	CASSSYQDSYEQYF
TRBV12-3/TRBV12-4	TRBJ2-1	CASMGPSGGVSYNEQFF
TRBV7-2	TRBJ2-1	CASSLERRSNEQFF
TRBV5-1	TRBJ1-1	CASRATTGRTEAFF
TRBV7-2	TRBJ1-2	CASSSLPGSSYGYTF
TRBV20-1	TRBJ2-3	CSARGELSTDTQYF